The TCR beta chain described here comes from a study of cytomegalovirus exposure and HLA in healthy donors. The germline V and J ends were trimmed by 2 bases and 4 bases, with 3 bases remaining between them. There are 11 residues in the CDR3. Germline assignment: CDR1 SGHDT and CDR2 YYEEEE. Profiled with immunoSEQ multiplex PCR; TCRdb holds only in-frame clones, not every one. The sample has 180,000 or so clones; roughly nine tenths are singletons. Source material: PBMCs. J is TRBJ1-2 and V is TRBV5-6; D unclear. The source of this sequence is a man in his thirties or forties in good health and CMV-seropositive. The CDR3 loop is CASSFGYGYTF. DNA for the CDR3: TGTGCCAGCAGCTTTGGCTATGGCTACACCTTC.